The clone carrying this TCR beta chain has a count of ten or more. From the 5' RACE reads, TCRdb called clonotypes with MiXCR, one entry per CDR3 protein. The repertoire consists of 30,000 or so distinct CDR3 sequences, with roughly 20% occurring once and the leading ten covering about 1.5%. The record originates from a study of T-cell memory formation after mild COVID-19. Sequenced input: PBMCs or a T cell subset sorted from them (not recorded which). The receptor comes from an adult who had mild COVID-19 (a few samples of this study predate the infection). Cell type and time point are not known.

This CDR3 reads CAISEDRGTQYF. The CDR3 nucleotides read TGTGCCATCAGTGAGGACAGGGGTACGCAGTATTTT. The chain couples TRBV10-3 to TRBJ2-3, with 8 positions matching TRBD1. V lost 2 bases and J lost 8; bases outside the gene matches: 0. The CDR3 has 12 amino acids. Germline values: CDR1 ENHRY, CDR2 SYGVKD.